What follows are 2 T cell receptor beta chains derived from one specimen sequenced in a study of blood T cell repertoires in COVID-19. Repertoires were generated with immunoSEQ multiplex PCR, while TCRdb's copy carries only in-frame clones and drops some. The sample has around 260,000 clones; approximately 81% are singletons. The sequenced sample consisted of peripheral blood. These receptors were collected from a man in his sixties with acute or convalescent COVID-19.

This chain links TRBV29-1 with TRBJ1-3; D may be TRBD1 (5 bases). The length of the CDR3 is 14 residues. Trimming removed 6 bases at V and 0 bases at J, with 12 bases between. Germline-derived CDR1 and CDR2 are SQVTM and ANQGSEA. The CDR3 sequence is CSVRYRTSGNTIYF. CDR3 DNA sequence: TGCAGCGTCCGATACAGGACCTCTGGAAACACCATATATTTT.

The chain joins TRBV18 to TRBJ1-4, with no clear D. Trimming removed 4 bases from V and 0 bases from J, with 18 bases in between. CDR1 is KGHSH, CDR2 LQKENI, per germline. This CDR3 spans 18 amino acids. The CDR3 protein is CASSRQWAESATNEKLFF. The CDR3 DNA reads as TGTGCCAGCTCACGCCAGTGGGCCGAGAGTGCAACTAATGAAAAACTGTTTTTT.